Following are 18 T cell receptor beta chains from one sample sequenced in a study of tumor and adjacent non-tumor tissue in lung cancer. The template was RNA from unsorted bulk tissue. More than 3 cm separated this lung sample from the edge of the tumor. The library came from three nested PCR rounds adapted from ARM-PCR protocols. TCRdb reprocessed the multiplex PCR reads with MiXCR, giving one entry per CDR3 protein. Here the sample spans around 80,000 distinct CDR3 sequences, around 80% being singletons. The sequenced sample consisted of distant non-tumor lung tissue. The receptors were sampled from a man between 65 and 85 years old with non-small cell lung cancer.

A note on this clonotype: No conserved phenylalanine or tryptophan is present at the end of the CDR3, so a read error is the likely explanation. The V gene is TRBV11-3, the J gene TRBJ1-1; TRBD1 aligns across 7 bases. This CDR3 has 16 amino acids. CDR1 SGHNT and CDR2 YENEEA come from the germline V gene. The CDR3 nucleotides are TGTGCTAGCAGCTTCCGGGACAGAATCCTGATCACTGAAGCTTTCTCT. As protein: CASSFRDRILITEAFS.

On this clonotype: Sequence at one end of the junction differs from germline and may be a read error. The chain employs TRBV11-2 and TRBJ2-7; D is unclear. CDR1 SGHAT and CDR2 FQNNGV come from the germline V gene. The CDR3 loop spans 14 amino acids. The CDR3 protein is CTSSLTDGAYEQYF. In DNA form, the CDR3 reads TGTACCAGCAGCTTAACCGACGGAGCCTACGAGCAGTACTTC. Combining the CDR3 with reference TRBV11-2 and TRBJ2-7 gives the whole variable domain EAGVAQSPRYKIIEKRQSVAFWCNPISGHATLYWYQQILGQGPKLLIQFQNNGVVDDSQLPKDRFSAERLKGVDSTLKIQPAKLEDSAVYLCTSSLTDGAYEQYFGPGTRLTVT.

Notes on this clonotype: At one end the junction does not follow the germline gene, possibly because of a read error. This sequence joins TRBV29-1 and TRBJ1-2; the D is unclear. This CDR3 has 16 amino acids. Germline V gene sequence: CDR1 SQVTM, CDR2 ANQGSEA. The CDR3 DNA is TGTAGCGTTGTCACCTATCAATCCTCGGGAGAAGATGGCTACATCTTC. Encoded protein: CSVVTYQSSGEDGYIF. The full variable domain, in which reference TRBV29-1 and TRBJ1-2 provide the parts outside the CDR3, is SAVISQKPSRDICQRGTSLTIQCQVDSQVTMMFWYRQQPGQSLTLIATANQGSEATYESGFVIDKFPISRPNLTFSTLTVSNMSPEDSSIYLCSVVTYQSSGEDGYIFGSGTRLTVV.

Turning to this clonotype: This may arise from a read error, as a much more abundant clone is one base away. The gene calls are TRBV5-4 and TRBJ2-7; 10 bases match TRBD1. Germline CDR1 reads SGHNT; CDR2 reads YYREEE (reference sequence). The CDR3 runs 14 residues. In DNA form, the CDR3 reads TGTACCAGCAGTTTAAGACAGGGGGCGGGGGAGCAGTACTTC. Encoded protein: CTSSLRQGAGEQYF.

The chain employs TRBV5-1 and TRBJ1-4, with a possible D match to TRBD1 (5 bases). The CDR3 sequence is 15 residues long. Germline lookup yields CDR1 SGHRS and CDR2 YFSETQ. V was pared by 5 bases and J by 8 bases, with 19 bases between. The CDR3 region is CASSMSGTFTEKLFF. The CDR3 DNA reads as TGCGCCAGCAGTATGTCCGGGACGTTCACGGAAAAACTGTTTTTT.

In the case of this clonotype: The CDR3 carries no conserved terminal phenylalanine or tryptophan, so it likely arises from a read error. The chain carries TRBV5-4 and TRBJ2-5; D perhaps matches TRBD1 (6 bases). CDR3 length: 13 residues. The V gene's germline CDR1 is SGHNT and CDR2 YYREEE (reference sequence). CDR3 sequence reads: CASSLSGEEAQYL. The CDR3 bases are TGTGCCAGCAGCTTATCAGGGGAAGAGGCCCAGTACTTA.

This clonotype was counted ten times or more. The chain employs TRBV6-1 and TRBJ2-1; 12 nucleotides align to TRBD2. The CDR3 totals 16 residues. V lost 4 bases, J lost 3 bases, and 4 bases stayed unmatched. The germline V gene has CDR1 MNHNS and CDR2 SASEGT. CDR3 loop: CASSGQTSGGYNEQFF. CDR3 nucleotide sequence: TGTGCCAGCAGTGGACAGACTAGCGGGGGCTACAATGAGCAGTTCTTC.

A note on this clonotype: A junction boundary mismatches the germline segment, possibly from a read error. This chain joins TRBV28 and TRBJ2-7, with 9 bases that match TRBD2. The CDR3 has 18 residues. Germline lookup yields CDR1 MDHEN and CDR2 SYDVKM. The CDR3 loop reads CASSLPPGVAGDPYEHYF. In nucleotides, the CDR3 is TGTGCCAGCAGTTTGCCCCCTGGGGTAGCGGGAGACCCCTACGAGCATTACTTC.

As for this clonotype: The junction departs from the called germline gene at one end, perhaps through a read error. J is TRBJ1-4 and V is TRBV11-2; no clear D gene. This CDR3 is built from 15 residues. Germline V gene data show CDR1 as SGHAT and CDR2 as FQNNGV. CDR3 DNA: TGTGTCAGCAGCTTAAAAACAGAGCGTAATGAAAAACTGTTCTTT. Protein product: CVSSLKTERNEKLFF. The entire variable domain, with the rest obtained from reference TRBV11-2 and TRBJ1-4, is as follows: EAGVAQSPRYKIIEKRQSVAFWCNPISGHATLYWYQQILGQGPKLLIQFQNNGVVDDSQLPKDRFSAERLKGVDSTLKIQPAKLEDSAVYLCVSSLKTERNEKLFFGSGTQLSVL.

This clonotype was seen just once. V gene TRBV6-6 combines with J gene TRBJ1-5; 9 bases agree with TRBD1. With the DNA end fitting TRBJ2-3 better, the J assignment may be wrong. The V gene's germline CDR1 is MNHNY and CDR2 SVGAGI (reference sequence). This CDR3 has 15 residues. The DNA of the CDR3 is TGTGCCAACACCCCACAGGGGGCAGGCAATCAGCCCCAGTATTTT. Translating it yields CANTPQGAGNQPQYF.

On this clonotype: Compared with germline, one end of the junction differs, possibly owing to a read error. This chain connects TRBV12-3 or TRBV12-4 to TRBJ2-7, with 12 bases aligning to TRBD2. The CDR3 totals 15 residues. The CDR3 coding sequence is TGTGCCACCAGTTCCACTAGCGGGAGGCTCTACGAGCAGTACTTC. Translation gives CATSSTSGRLYEQYF.

As regards this clonotype: This may stem from a read error, because a much larger clone lies one nucleotide away. Given the absence of the conserved phenylalanine or tryptophan at the CDR3 end, a read error is likely. V is TRBV20-1 and J is TRBJ1-2, with a possible D match to TRBD1 (6 bases). The germline V gene encodes CDR1 DFQATT and CDR2 SNEGSKA (reference sequence). The CDR3 length is 13 residues. Trimming stripped 3 bases from V and 4 bases from J, with 12 bases between. The CDR3, as DNA: TGCAGTGCTAGGGCGGGACACATCTATGGCTACACCATC. This translates into CSARAGHIYGYTI.

Remarks on this clonotype: One junction end does not reproduce the germline sequence, and a read error may be involved. The chain joins TRBV6-5 to TRBJ2-2, with a weak D call TRBD1 (7 bases). Germline CDR1 reads MNHEY; CDR2 reads SVGAGI. This CDR3 spans 15 amino acids. CDR3 region: CASIRGRGNTGELFF. As DNA, the CDR3 is TGTGCCAGCATAAGGGGGCGCGGGAACACTGGGGAGCTGTTTTTT.

V usage is TRBV5-1 and J usage is TRBJ2-7, with D perhaps assigned TRBD1 or TRBD2 (5 bases each). The V end was cut by 4 bases, the J end by 2 bases, with 10 bases between. The CDR3 extends over 13 amino acids. Germline V gene data show CDR1 as SGHRS and CDR2 as YFSETQ. CDR3 sequence reads: CASSRDEAYEQYF. The CDR3 coding sequence is TGCGCCAGCAGCCGGGACGAAGCCTACGAGCAGTACTTC.

As for this clonotype: One end of the junction is discordant with germline, which a read error may explain. V is TRBV5-6 and J is TRBJ2-7; 8 bases are shared with TRBD1. Per germline, CDR1 SGHDT and CDR2 YYEEEE. This CDR3 comprises 16 residues. The CDR3 DNA sequence: TGTGCCAGCAGCTCCATTGTCCGGGACAGGACTTACGGGCAGTACTTC. Translation: CASSSIVRDRTYGQYF.

V and J are TRBV24-1 and TRBJ2-1; D is undetermined. The CDR3 is made up of 15 amino acids. The germline V gene encodes CDR1 KGHDR and CDR2 SFDVKD. The ends were cut back, 0 bases at V and 6 bases at J, with 11 bases in the middle. The CDR3 protein is CATSDLRRVGNEQFF. In nucleotides, the CDR3 is TGTGCCACCAGTGATTTGCGACGGGTGGGCAATGAGCAGTTCTTC.

Points on this clonotype: Sequence at one end of the junction differs from germline and may be a read error. V usage is TRBV10-1 and J usage is TRBJ2-1; D tentatively reads TRBD1 or TRBD2 (5 bases each). The germline V gene has CDR1 WNHNN and CDR2 SYGVQD (reference sequence). The CDR3 extends over 14 amino acids. As DNA, the CDR3 is TGCGCCAGTGGTCGTGGGGGATCCTACAATGAGCGGTTCTTC. Its protein is CASGRGGSYNERFF.

Notes on this clonotype: One junction end does not reproduce the germline sequence, and a read error may be involved. The chain links TRBV4-1 to TRBJ2-2; D is uncertain. Germline V gene sequence: CDR1 MGHRA, CDR2 YSYEKL. CDR3 size: 19 residues. In DNA, the CDR3 is TGCGCCGGCAGCCAAGTTTCATTTTGGGCGAGATCAGATACCGGGGAGCTGTTTTTT. Translating it yields CAGSQVSFWARSDTGELFF.